This T cell receptor (beta chain) was captured by sequencing in a study of blood T cell repertoires in COVID-19. Turning to the study itself: Samples of COVID-19 (acute and convalescent) were obtained from the United States, Italy and Spain. PBMCs, B-cell-depleted T cells, or T cells provided the cDNA or gDNA that made up the material.

Original data processing: Amplification from reference gene primers served as the basis for estimated nucleated cell counts. The protocol was immunoSEQ multiplex PCR, while the TCRdb copy is restricted to in-frame clones and leaves out a portion. V, J and clone size are taken as reported in that table, and D and trimming were inferred from the DNA itself. Here the sample spans approximately 170,000 clones, roughly nine tenths being singletons. The V segment lost 0 bases and the J segment 8 bases; nucleotides outside the gene matches: 9. CDR1 KGHSH and CDR2 LQKENI come from the germline V gene. This CDR3 is built from 16 residues.

Material: peripheral blood. The sequence derives from a man between 65 and 80 years old with acute or convalescent COVID-19. The rearrangement uses TRBV18 and TRBJ2-1, with TRBD2 matching over 8 bases. CDR3 protein: CASSPPGTRRTDEQFF. CDR3 sequence (DNA): TGTGCCAGCTCACCACCGGGGACTAGACGAACGGATGAGCAGTTCTTC.